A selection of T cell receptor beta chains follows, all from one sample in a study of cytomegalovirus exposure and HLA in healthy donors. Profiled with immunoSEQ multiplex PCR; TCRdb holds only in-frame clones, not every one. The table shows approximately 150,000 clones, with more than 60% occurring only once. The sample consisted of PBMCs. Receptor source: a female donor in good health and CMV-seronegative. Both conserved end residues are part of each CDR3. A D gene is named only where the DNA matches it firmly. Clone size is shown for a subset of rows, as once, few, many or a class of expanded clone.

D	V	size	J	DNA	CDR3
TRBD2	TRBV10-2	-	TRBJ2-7	TGCGCCAGCAGAGGAGGCGGGGGGGCGAACGAGCAGTACTTC	CASRGGGGANEQYF
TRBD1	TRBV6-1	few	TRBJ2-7	TGTGCCAGCAGTACCCGGGACAGAATGGGGAACGAGCAGTACTTC	CASSTRDRMGNEQYF
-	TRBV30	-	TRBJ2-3	TGTGCCTGCTCGGGAGTTGTTTTTGCAGATACGCAGTATTTT	CACSGVVFADTQYF
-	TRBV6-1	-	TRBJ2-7	TGTGCCAGCAGTGAACTAGATGGGAGGAACGAGCAGTACTTC	CASSELDGRNEQYF
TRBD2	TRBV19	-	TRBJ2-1	TGTGCCAGTAGTATAGATTTCACTAGCGGGGACTCTCTGTTCTTC	CASSIDFTSGDSLFF
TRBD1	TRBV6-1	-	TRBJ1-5	TGTGCCAGCAGTCTGGACAGGGGGAGGCATCAGCCCCAGCATTTT	CASSLDRGRHQPQHF
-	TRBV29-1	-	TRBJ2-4	TGCAGCGTTAGGAGACAGCCTTCACCAGACCCAGCCAAAAACATTCAGTACTTC	CSVRRQPSPDPAKNIQYF
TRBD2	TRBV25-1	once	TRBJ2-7	TGTGCCAGCAGTGCCCCTAGCGGATCCTACGAGCAGTACTTC	CASSAPSGSYEQYF
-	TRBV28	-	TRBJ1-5	TGTGCCAGCAGTTTTCTTACAGGGAACAATCAGCCCCAGCATTTT	CASSFLTGNNQPQHF
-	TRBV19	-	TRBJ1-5	TGTGCCAGTAGTATGAGGAATCAGCCCCAGCATTTT	CASSMRNQPQHF
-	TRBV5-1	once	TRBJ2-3	TGCGCCAGCAGGGAGCTGGGACATAGCACAGATACGCAGTATTTT	CASRELGHSTDTQYF
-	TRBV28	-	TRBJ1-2	TGTGCCAGCATCATATCAGGGTCTATCTATGGCTACACCTTC	CASIISGSIYGYTF
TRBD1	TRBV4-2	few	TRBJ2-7	TGTGCCAGCAGCCAAGAAACCGGGACAGGGGGCTACGAGCAGTACTTC	CASSQETGTGGYEQYF
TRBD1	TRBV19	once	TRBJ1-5	TGTGCCAGTAGTGAAGGGGGCGCCGGGGGCAATCAGCCCCAGCATTTT	CASSEGGAGGNQPQHF
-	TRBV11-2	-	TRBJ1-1	TGTGCCAGCAGCTTAGAAAGAGACACTGAAGCTTTCTTT	CASSLERDTEAFF
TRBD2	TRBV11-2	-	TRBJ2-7	TGTGCCAGCAGCTTAGATAGCGGGGGGGGCTACGAGCAGTACTTC	CASSLDSGGGYEQYF
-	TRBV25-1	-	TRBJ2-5	TGTGCCAGCAGTGAATTTCCCGGGCAGGGCCAAGAGACCCAGTACTTC	CASSEFPGQGQETQYF
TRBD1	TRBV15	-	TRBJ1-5	TGTGCCACTCAACAGGGGATCGATCAGCCCCAGCATTTT	CATQQGIDQPQHF
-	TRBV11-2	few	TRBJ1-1	TGTGCCAGCAGCTCCAGCTTCGGGACTGAAGCTTTCTTT	CASSSSFGTEAFF
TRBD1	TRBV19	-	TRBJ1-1	TGTGCCAGTACCCTGGACAGGACGGCGGAGGCTTTCTTT	CASTLDRTAEAFF
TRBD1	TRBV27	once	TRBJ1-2	TGTGCCAGCGCGCGGGACAGCCCTCCTGGCTACACCTTC	CASARDSPPGYTF
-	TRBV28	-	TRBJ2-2	TGTGCCAGCACGGGGGTCAACACCGGGGAGCTGTTTTTT	CASTGVNTGELFF
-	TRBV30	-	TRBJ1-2	TGTGCCTGGAGGGAGGGTTTAAACTATGGCTACACCTTC	CAWREGLNYGYTF
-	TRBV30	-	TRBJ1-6	TGTGCCTGGAGTCCACCTAGGGGGTTTAGTAATTCACCCCTCCACTTT	CAWSPPRGFSNSPLHF
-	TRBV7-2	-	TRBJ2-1	TGTGCCAGCAGCGGAAGGACGGGGTATGAGCAGTTCTTC	CASSGRTGYEQFF
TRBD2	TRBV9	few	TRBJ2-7	TGTGCCAGCAGCGCGGCTGGTAGCGGGAGCCCCCACGAGCAGTACTTC	CASSAAGSGSPHEQYF
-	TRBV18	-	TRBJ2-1	TGTGCCAGCTCACAGGACAGCGCCTACAATGAGCAGTTCTTC	CASSQDSAYNEQFF
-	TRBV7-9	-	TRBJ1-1	TGTGCCGGGCGTTCAGGGGTGAGCACTGAAGCTTTCTTT	CAGRSGVSTEAFF
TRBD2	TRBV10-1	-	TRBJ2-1	TGCGCCAGCAGTGGCGGGGGGGCAATCGGCAATGAGCAGTTCTTC	CASSGGGAIGNEQFF
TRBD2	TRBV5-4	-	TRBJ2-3	TGTGCCAGCAGCTTGAAGCGGGAATTCACAGATACGCAGTATTTT	CASSLKREFTDTQYF
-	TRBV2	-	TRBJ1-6	TGTGCCAGCAGGGAGGGGCCAAACAGAAATTCACCCCTCCACTTT	CASREGPNRNSPLHF
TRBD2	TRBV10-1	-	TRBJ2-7	TGCGCCAGCAGTGTCAGTAGCGGGAGTCCCGAGCAGTACTTC	CASSVSSGSPEQYF
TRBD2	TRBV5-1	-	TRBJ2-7	TGCGCCAGCAGGAGGACTAGCGGGAGACTCACCTCCTACGAGCAGTACTTC	CASRRTSGRLTSYEQYF
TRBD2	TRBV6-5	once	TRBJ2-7	TGTGCCAGCAAACAGGGACTAGCGGAGCCCTACGAGCAGTACTTC	CASKQGLAEPYEQYF
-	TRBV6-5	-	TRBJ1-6	TGTGCCAGCAGTTACTCGCAGAATAATTCACCCCTCCACTTT	CASSYSQNNSPLHF
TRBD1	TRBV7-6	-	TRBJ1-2	TGTGCCAGCAGTCGAACCGGGACAGGGGAGAATGGCTACACCTTC	CASSRTGTGENGYTF
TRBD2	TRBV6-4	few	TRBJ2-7	TGTGCCAGCAGTGACGGGACTAGCTTGGAGCAGTACTTC	CASSDGTSLEQYF
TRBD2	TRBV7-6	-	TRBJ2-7	TGTGCCAGCAGCTTAGGGGGGACTAGCGGGAGTGAGAGAGAGACCCCCTACGAGCAGTACTTC	CASSLGGTSGSERETPYEQYF
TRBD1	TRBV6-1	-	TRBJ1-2	TGTGCCAGCAGTGCAGACAGGGCTTATGGCTACACCTTC	CASSADRAYGYTF
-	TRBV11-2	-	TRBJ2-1	TGTGCCAGCAGCCCTCATCCCGGGAACGTTGAGCAGTTCTTC	CASSPHPGNVEQFF
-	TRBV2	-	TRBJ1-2	TGTGCCAGCAGTGACGGGGGTCAGGGCCCTATCTATGGCTACACCTTC	CASSDGGQGPIYGYTF
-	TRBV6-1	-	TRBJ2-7	TGTGCCAGCAGTGAGGGGGCTATGGGGTACGAGCAGTACTTC	CASSEGAMGYEQYF
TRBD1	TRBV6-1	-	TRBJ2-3	TGTGCCAGCAGTGAGACCTCTAGGACAGGGGGCACAGATACGCAGTATTTT	CASSETSRTGGTDTQYF
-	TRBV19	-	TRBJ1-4	TGTGCCAGTACGAACAGGGTATCTAATGAAAAACTGTTTTTT	CASTNRVSNEKLFF
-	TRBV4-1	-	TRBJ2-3	TGCGCCAGCAGCCAAGAGCAGCGGGGCACAGATACGCAGTATTTT	CASSQEQRGTDTQYF
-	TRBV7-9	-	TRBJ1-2	TGTGCCAGCAGCTTTATGGGGGGTGATGGCTACACCTTC	CASSFMGGDGYTF
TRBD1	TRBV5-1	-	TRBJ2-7	TGCGCCAGCAGCTGGAAGGGACAGAGCTCCTACGAGCAGTACTTC	CASSWKGQSSYEQYF
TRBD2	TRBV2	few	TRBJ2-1	TGTGCCAGCAGCAAAACTAGCGGGAGTGGGAATGAGCAGTTCTTC	CASSKTSGSGNEQFF
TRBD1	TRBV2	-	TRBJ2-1	TGTGCCAGCAGTGAAGCGCGGGGACAGGGGGCCGGGCGGTCGCAGTTCTTC	CASSEARGQGAGRSQFF
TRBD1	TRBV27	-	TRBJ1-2	TGTGCCACCAGCCAGGGGGTGTACTATGGCTACACCTTC	CATSQGVYYGYTF
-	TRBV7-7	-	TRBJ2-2	TGTGCCAGCAGCCGGAACACCGGGGAGCTGTTTTTT	CASSRNTGELFF
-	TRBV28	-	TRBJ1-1	TGTGCCAGCAATGTCCTCTTAACTGAAGCTTTCTTT	CASNVLLTEAFF
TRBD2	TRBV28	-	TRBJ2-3	TGTGCCAGCAGTCCCGGGACTAGCGGTTTTAAAAGGGATACGCAGTATTTT	CASSPGTSGFKRDTQYF
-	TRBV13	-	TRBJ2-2	TGTGCCAGCAGCCCTCTAACCGCGAACACCGGGGAGCTGTTTTTT	CASSPLTANTGELFF